This T cell receptor beta chain was identified during a study of CD8 T cells in ankylosing spondylitis. Whole-study findings and limits: The authors reported significant enrichment of disease-linked clones in matched ankylosing spondylitis synovial fluid. Typical of ankylosing spondylitis blood, it appeared, was a TCR beta motif of seven to nine highly homologous variants.

The CDR3 runs to 16 residues. CDR1 and CDR2 (germline): MNHEY, SMNVEV (reference sequence). Trimming took 1 base from V and 0 from J, leaving 10 bases between them. TCRdb re-called the 5' RACE reads with MiXCR, one entry per CDR3 protein. The sample shows about 200,000 distinct CDR3 sequences, about 7.3% of them seen only once. Of note for this clonotype: As yet, its antigen is unknown.

This TCR derives from a male donor with ankylosing spondylitis. The chain recombines TRBV27 with TRBJ2-1; maybe TRBD1 (5 bases). Sequenced sample: blood, either unsorted or a sorted T cell fraction (not recorded which). Here the CDR3 reads CASSLWQGISYNEQFF. CDR3 sequence (DNA): TGTGCCAGCAGTTTATGGCAGGGTATCTCCTACAATGAGCAGTTCTTC.